The entry below gives a single T cell receptor beta chain sequence along with its context. Its matching antigen is unknown. The PCR ran on 60 Vbeta and 13 Jbeta primers. Data came from immunoSEQ multiplex PCR; TCRdb stores just in-frame clones and leaves some out. The sample shows about 100,000 clones, around 73% of them seen only once. The sample comes from a study of cytomegalovirus exposure and HLA in healthy donors. Study-wide results and caveats: Prediction of most subjects' HLA-A and HLA-B alleles by TCR beta sequences was reportedly accurate. Later analysis placed DRB1 highest and HLA-C lowest in TCR association rates, which differed by HLA locus.

CDR1 and CDR2 (germline): SGDLS, YYNGEE. The ends were cut back, 0 bases at V and 7 bases at J, with 22 bases in the middle. CDR3 length equals 17 residues. The receptor comes from a woman aged 60 to 75 in good health and CMV-seronegative. Input material: PBMCs. This chain links TRBV9 with TRBJ1-2, with D uncertain. DNA for the CDR3: TGTGCCAGCAGCGTAGGATCGAGAGGGCAGGATCACGTTGGCTACACCTTC. Protein product: CASSVGSRGQDHVGYTF.